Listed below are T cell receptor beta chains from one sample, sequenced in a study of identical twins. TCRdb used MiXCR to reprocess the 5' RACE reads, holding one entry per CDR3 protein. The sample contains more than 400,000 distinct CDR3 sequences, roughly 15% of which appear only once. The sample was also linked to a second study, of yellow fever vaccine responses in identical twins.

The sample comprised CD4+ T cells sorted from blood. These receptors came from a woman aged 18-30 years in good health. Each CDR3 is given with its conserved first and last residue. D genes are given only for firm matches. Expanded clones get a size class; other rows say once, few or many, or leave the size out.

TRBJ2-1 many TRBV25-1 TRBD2 CASSELAALPYGEQFF TGTGCCAGCAGTGAACTAGCGGCCTTACCTTACGGAGAGCAGTTCTTC
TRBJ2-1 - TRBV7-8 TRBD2 CASSSGLVQTEQFF TGTGCCAGCAGCTCTGGACTAGTCCAAACCGAGCAGTTCTTC
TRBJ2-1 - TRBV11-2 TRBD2 CASSLLSSGASYNEQFF TGTGCCAGCAGCTTACTTTCTAGCGGGGCCTCCTACAATGAGCAGTTCTTC
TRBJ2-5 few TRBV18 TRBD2 CASSPLKGTSGKETQYF TGTGCCAGCTCACCGCTCAAAGGGACTAGCGGGAAAGAGACCCAGTACTTC
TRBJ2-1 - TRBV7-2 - CASSLGPSRNEQFF TGTGCCAGCAGCCTCGGGCCCTCCCGCAATGAGCAGTTCTTC
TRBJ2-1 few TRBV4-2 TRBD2 CASSPGLQNNEQFF TGTGCCAGCAGCCCGGGACTACAAAACAATGAGCAGTTCTTC
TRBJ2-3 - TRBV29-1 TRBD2 CSVEGAGGSDTQYF TGCAGCGTTGAGGGAGCGGGGGGTTCAGATACGCAGTATTTT
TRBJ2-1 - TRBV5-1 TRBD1 CASSIGQGGSYNEQFF TGCGCCAGCAGCATAGGACAGGGTGGGTCCTACAATGAGCAGTTCTTC
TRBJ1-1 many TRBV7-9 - CASSPQGGTEAFF TGTGCCAGCAGCCCCCAAGGGGGGACTGAAGCTTTCTTT
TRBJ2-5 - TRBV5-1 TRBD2 CASSKGLAGVETQYF TGCGCCAGCAGCAAGGGACTAGCGGGAGTGGAGACCCAGTACTTC
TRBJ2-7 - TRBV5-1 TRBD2 CASSSGSSGDNSEYF TGCGCCAGCAGCTCCGGCTCTAGCGGGGACAATTCGGAGTACTTC
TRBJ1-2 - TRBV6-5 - CASSYSGGTYGYTF TGTGCCAGCAGTTACTCCGGGGGCACCTATGGCTACACCTTC
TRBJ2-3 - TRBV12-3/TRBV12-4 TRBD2 CASSPSGAGGDSDTQYF TGTGCCAGCAGCCCCAGCGGAGCGGGGGGCGACTCAGATACGCAGTATTTT
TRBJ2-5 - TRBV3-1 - CASSQGAEETQYF TGTGCCAGCAGCCAAGGGGCCGAAGAGACCCAGTACTTC
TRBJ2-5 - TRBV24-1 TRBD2 CATSDFGLAGKETQYF TGTGCCACCAGTGATTTCGGACTAGCGGGTAAAGAGACCCAGTACTTC
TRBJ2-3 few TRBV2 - CASSGRDGTDTQYF TGTGCCAGCAGTGGGAGGGACGGCACAGATACGCAGTATTTT
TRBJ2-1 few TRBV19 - CASSPKSSPSYNEQFF TGTGCCAGTAGTCCCAAGAGTAGCCCCTCGTACAATGAGCAGTTCTTC
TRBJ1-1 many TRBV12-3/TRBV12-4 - CASSSTSMNTEAFF TGTGCCAGCAGTTCCACCTCCATGAACACTGAAGCTTTCTTT
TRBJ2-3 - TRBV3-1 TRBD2 CASSQGLAGVDTQYF TGTGCCAGCAGCCAGGGACTAGCGGGAGTGGATACGCAGTATTTT
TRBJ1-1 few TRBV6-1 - CASSRPTDPEAFF TGTGCCAGCAGTCGTCCGACAGATCCCGAAGCTTTCTTT
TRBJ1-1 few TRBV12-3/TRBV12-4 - CASRDSINTEAFF TGTGCCAGCAGAGACAGTATCAACACTGAAGCTTTCTTT
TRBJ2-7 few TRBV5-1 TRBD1 CASSKDSGGEQYF TGCGCCAGCAGCAAAGATTCAGGGGGCGAGCAGTACTTC
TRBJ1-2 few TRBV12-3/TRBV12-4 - CASSLMGVANHGYTF TGTGCCAGCAGTTTAATGGGGGTTGCTAACCATGGCTACACCTTC
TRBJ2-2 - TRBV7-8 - CASSLSGRLDTGELFF TGTGCCAGCAGCTTGTCTGGGAGACTAGACACCGGGGAGCTGTTTTTT
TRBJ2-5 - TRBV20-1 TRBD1 CSATETGSGIGQETQYF TGCAGTGCTACCGAGACAGGGTCGGGAATCGGACAAGAGACCCAGTACTTC
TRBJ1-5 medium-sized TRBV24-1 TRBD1 CATGPAGTGTSNQPQHF TGTGCCACCGGACCTGCCGGGACAGGGACTAGCAATCAGCCCCAGCATTTT
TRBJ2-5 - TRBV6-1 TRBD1 CASSVRGTEETQYF TGTGCCAGCAGTGTGAGGGGGACAGAAGAGACCCAGTACTTC
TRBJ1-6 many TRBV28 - CASSLLASSYNSPLHF TGTGCCAGCAGTTTATTAGCCAGCTCCTATAATTCACCCCTCCACTTT
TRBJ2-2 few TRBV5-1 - CASSSRGATNTGELFF TGCGCCAGCAGCTCCAGGGGGGCGACGAACACCGGGGAGCTGTTTTTT
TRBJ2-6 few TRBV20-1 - CSAIGSGANVLTF TGCAGTGCTATAGGCTCTGGGGCCAACGTCCTGACTTTC
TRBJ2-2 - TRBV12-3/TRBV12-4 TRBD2 CAFCLTSGHAANTGELFF TGTGCCTTCTGCTTGACTAGCGGCCACGCCGCGAACACCGGGGAGCTGTTTTTT
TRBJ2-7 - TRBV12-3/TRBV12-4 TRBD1 CASSFTTGGEQYF TGTGCCAGCAGTTTTACAACAGGGGGCGAGCAGTACTTC
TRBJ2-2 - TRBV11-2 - CASSFIVSGELFF TGTGCCAGCAGCTTTATTGTCTCCGGGGAGCTGTTTTTT
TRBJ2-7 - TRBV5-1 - CASTGTDKYEQYF TGCGCCAGCACCGGGACTGACAAATACGAGCAGTACTTC
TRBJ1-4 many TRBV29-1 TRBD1 CSVEGQGQVNEKLFF TGCAGCGTTGAAGGTCAAGGACAGGTTAATGAAAAACTGTTTTTT
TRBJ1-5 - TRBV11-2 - CASSFTGIGQPQHF TGTGCCAGCAGCTTTACAGGGATCGGTCAGCCCCAGCATTTT
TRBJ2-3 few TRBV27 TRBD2 CASRRGGRWPVTDTQYF TGTGCCAGCAGGCGTGGCGGGAGGTGGCCTGTCACAGATACGCAGTATTTT
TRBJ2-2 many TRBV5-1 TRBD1 CASSGTGETGELFF TGCGCCAGCAGCGGGACAGGGGAAACCGGGGAGCTGTTTTTT
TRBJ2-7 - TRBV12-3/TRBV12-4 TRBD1 CASSLGTGDTKQYF TGTGCCAGCAGTTTGGGGACAGGGGATACGAAGCAGTACTTC
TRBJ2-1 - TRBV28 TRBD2 CASRRTSGGNINEQFF TGTGCCAGCAGACGGACTAGCGGGGGGAATATCAATGAGCAGTTCTTC
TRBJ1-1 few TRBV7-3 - CASSLLRGATEAFF TGTGCCAGCAGCTTACTGCGGGGCGCAACTGAAGCTTTCTTT
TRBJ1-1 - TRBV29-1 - CSVSPGGPSEAFF TGCAGCGTTTCGCCCGGGGGCCCGTCTGAAGCTTTCTTT
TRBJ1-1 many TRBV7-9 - CASSLDPRGAEAFF TGTGCCAGCAGCTTGGACCCCCGGGGGGCTGAAGCTTTCTTT
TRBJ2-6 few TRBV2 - CASSVDSSWGSGANVLTF TGTGCCAGCAGTGTGGATTCGAGTTGGGGTTCTGGGGCCAACGTCCTGACTTTC
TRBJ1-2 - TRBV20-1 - CSAERESTGYGYTF TGCAGTGCTGAGAGGGAATCTACAGGGTATGGCTACACCTTC
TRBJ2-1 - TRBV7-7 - CASSLARGNNEQFF TGTGCCAGCAGCTTAGCTAGGGGGAACAATGAGCAGTTCTTC
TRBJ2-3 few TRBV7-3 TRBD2 CASSLIGGSSTDTQYF TGTGCCAGCAGCTTAATTGGCGGGAGTTCGACAGATACGCAGTATTTT
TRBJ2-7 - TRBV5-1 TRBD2 CASSAGLASSYEQYF TGCGCCAGCAGCGCAGGACTAGCGAGCTCCTACGAGCAGTACTTC
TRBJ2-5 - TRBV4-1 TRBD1 CASSQGDMGRGLETQYF TGCGCCAGCAGCCAAGGGGACATGGGCAGGGGGCTGGAGACCCAGTACTTC
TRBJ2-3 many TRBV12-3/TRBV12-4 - CASSPDPDTQYF TGTGCCAGCAGTCCCGACCCGGATACGCAGTATTTT